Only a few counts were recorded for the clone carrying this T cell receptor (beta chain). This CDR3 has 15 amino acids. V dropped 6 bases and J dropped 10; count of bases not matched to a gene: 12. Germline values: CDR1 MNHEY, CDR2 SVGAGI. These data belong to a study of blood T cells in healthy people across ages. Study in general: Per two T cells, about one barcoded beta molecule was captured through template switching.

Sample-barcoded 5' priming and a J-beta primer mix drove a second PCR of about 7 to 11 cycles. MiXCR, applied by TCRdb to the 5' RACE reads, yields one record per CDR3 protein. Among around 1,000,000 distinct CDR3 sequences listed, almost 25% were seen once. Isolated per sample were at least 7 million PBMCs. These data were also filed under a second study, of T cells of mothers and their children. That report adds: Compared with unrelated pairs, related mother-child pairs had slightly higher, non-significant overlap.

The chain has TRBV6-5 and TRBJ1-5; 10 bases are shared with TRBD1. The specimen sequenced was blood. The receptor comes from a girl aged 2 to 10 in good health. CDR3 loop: CASSPWTGGIEPQHF. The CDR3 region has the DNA TGTGCCAGCAGCCCTTGGACAGGGGGAATAGAACCCCAGCATTTT.